This T cell receptor beta chain came from a study of CD8+CD57+ T cells in acquired aplastic anemia. Across the whole study: Each DNA sample taken from sorted CD4+ and CD8+ cells came to about 3.2 ug on average.

CDR3 and TCR beta VDJ profiling relied on genomic DNA as the template. One entry per CDR3 protein, called by TCRdb with MiXCR from the reads. This sample has approximately 81,000 distinct CDR3 sequences, with about half found just once. This CDR3 spans 15 amino acids. The germline CDR1 and CDR2 sequences are SGDLS and YYNGEE. V was trimmed by 0 bases and J by 2 bases, leaving 10 bases between them. There are many counts of this clonotype. This sequence originates from a human donor in good health, serving as a control. Sequencing was done on a sample of sorted CD4+, CD8+, or CD8+CD57+ T cells (not recorded which) from PBMCs. This rearrangement joins TRBV9 to TRBJ2-3; no firm D call. CDR3 sequence: CASSVDGDNTDTQYF. For the CDR3, the DNA is TGTGCCAGCAGCGTAGATGGTGACAACACAGATACGCAGTATTTT.